The T cell receptor beta chain described here comes from a study of shared T cell receptors in the human thymus listed by TCRdb under 2021. Some background on the complete study: The study examined how self-reactive, shared T-cell receptor alpha chains are generated in the human thymus.

To note about this clone: The target of this receptor is not known. Qualities for individual bases were not recorded, and no much larger clone is one base off.

The method was the immunoSEQ multiplex PCR assay. TCRdb retrieved this table from immuneACCESS and kept in-frame rearrangements only. Not all clones are present; in checked studies, unresolved V genes account for under half, and no reason is known for the remainder. For this sample there are around 730,000 clones; 70% to 90% appear just once. The ten most abundant clones make up 0.0095% to 0.013% of the sample. Measured from the cysteine to the phenylalanine, the CDR3 is 14 residues long. The retained sequence is limited to the CDR3, 42 bases, with the frame set at the first base. The V and J ends are trimmed by 7 bases and 15 bases, leaving 25 bases between them. The germline V gene provides CDR1 MNHEY and CDR2 SVGAGI. The sample was also linked to a second study, of human thymus T cells. The second paper further reports: The donors were immunologically healthy infants in Finland who had open corrective cardiac surgery for congenital heart defects. Thymus tissue was obtained as surgical resects removed during corrective cardiac surgery. Both the thymic and the peripheral blood repertoires appeared to show biased V and J gene segment usage. The related research found that thymic TCR repertoires overlapped highly between unrelated individuals. The study described the TCR alpha and beta repertoires in under ten infant thymus samples and a few matching peripheral blood samples. Donor ages ranged from roughly 7 to 244 days, and the cohort comprised five or six male and a couple of female infants. Thymocytes were mechanically released from the tissue and were stored as pellets of about 9-33 million cells at -70 degrees C. A QIAsymphony instrument was used to extract genomic DNA from frozen cell pellets. Using the immunoSEQ multiplex PCR assay, the TCRB and TCRAD loci were amplified from a standardized quantity of quality-controlled genomic DNA. The amplicons covered the V(D)J region and were long enough to include the CDR3 and to identify the V and J genes. The amplicons were sequenced on an Illumina platform via the commercial immunoSEQ service. Primer bias and sequencing errors were corrected using previously described methods, and TCRAD and TCRB definitions followed the IMGT database. immunoSEQ Analyzer 3.0 and VDJTools were used for repertoire analysis, which covered basic statistics, V/J segment usage, diversity estimates, rarefaction and pairwise overlap. Chao1, ChaoE, Efron-Thisted, Shannon and inverse Simpson indices were used to estimate diversity, which was also estimated on datasets down-sampled to the smallest sample. For repertoire overlap, CDR3 nucleotide sequence, V gene and J gene had to match strictly, and clustering was done by Jaccard-based multidimensional scaling. On average, thymus samples yielded roughly 770,000 unique TCRB clonotypes, whereas blood samples yielded roughly 80,000.

The receptor's source is a girl in the first two years of life with a congenital heart defect. Donor details come from another sample of the same person, matched by shared clones. The source material was thymocytes. The rearrangement combines TRBV6-5 with TRBJ2-1, with a weak D call of TRBD2 (5 bases match). The nucleotide sequence is TGTGCCAGCAAAAAGGACCTAGCAACCCCCGAGGTGTTCTTC. Its protein is CASKKDLATPEVFF.